The source of this T cell receptor (beta chain) is a study of cytomegalovirus exposure and HLA in healthy donors. V lost 1 base, J lost 6 bases, and 9 bases lay in between. The CDR3 runs to 13 residues. Germline CDR1 is SNHLY and CDR2 is FYNNEI. Comments on this clone: What it recognizes is unknown.

Study-wide results and caveats: TCR beta chains numbering approximately 150 were designated cytomegalovirus-associated.

PCR primers comprised 60 Vbeta and 13 Jbeta primers. Clones were sequenced by immunoSEQ multiplex PCR, and TCRdb holds only the in-frame ones, with some missing. The sample shows some 150,000 clones, approximately 79% of them seen only once. Sequenced sample: PBMCs. The J gene is TRBJ1-2, the V gene TRBV2; D perhaps matches TRBD1 (6 bases). This sequence was found in a male donor in good health and CMV-seronegative. CDR3 in amino acids: CASSEDRVNGYTF. Here the CDR3 DNA reads TGTGCCAGCAGTGAAGACAGGGTTAATGGCTACACCTTC.